This entry concerns a single T cell receptor beta chain. This may be a read error: a much more frequent sequence differs by one nucleotide. Because the CDR3 is missing its conserved closing phenylalanine or tryptophan, this is likely a read error. The data were obtained in a study of T cells in Graves' hyperthyroidism and ophthalmopathy. Amplification targeted TCR beta CDR3 regions from RNA transcripts. A set of HTBI primers served as the primers for a first-round RT-PCR of the TCR CDR3. TCRdb passed the multiplex PCR reads through MiXCR, listing each CDR3 protein once. The data show 700,000 to 850,000 distinct CDR3 sequences, just over 35% seen once. The hyperthyroidism was newly diagnosed and had lasted under 2 months; the patients were aged 18 to 65. Investigators excluded patients with uncontrolled infection, other autoimmune disease, pregnancy or lactation. For the diagnoses, clinical symptoms, serum thyroxine and TRAb, thyroid ultrasound and orbital computed tomography were used.

The CDR3 covers 16 residues. V shed 5 bases and J 9 bases; nucleotides not matched to a gene: 13. Germline assignment: CDR1 SGHAT and CDR2 FQNNGV. The rearrangement links TRBV11-2 to TRBJ1-6; 7 bases match TRBD1. This clonotype originated in a woman aged 40 to 50 with Graves' hyperthyroidism. Sequencing input: blood. CDR3 nucleotides: TGTGCCAGCAGCCCGACGACAGGGTTATCTTCTTCACCCCTCCACCTT. Its protein is CASSPTTGLSSSPLHL.